This TCR beta chain stems from a study of beta chain features in type 1 diabetes. General study findings and limits: Researchers report that Type 1 diabetes patients had moderately but significantly shorter TCRB CDR3s across all four CD4+ subsets.

The germline V gene encodes CDR1 SGHTA and CDR2 FQGNSA. The CDR3 totals 14 residues. J gave up 5 bases and V 5 bases, and 6 bases lay outside the gene matches. Expressed TCRB transcripts were sequenced because the isolated RNA had all been reverse transcribed beforehand. Clones were read by immunoSEQ multiplex PCR, and TCRdb kept only the in-frame ones, dropping some. Found here are 310,000 or so clones, over 12% of them singletons; the top ten hold roughly 0.015%. In regard to this clone: The antigen is undetermined.

The sequenced material came from naive CD4+ T cells from blood. V is TRBV7-2 and J is TRBJ2-3; 8 nucleotides agree with TRBD2. The TCR sequence derives from a young man with type 1 diabetes. CDR3 nucleotides: TGTGCCAGCAGCCGAGGACTAGCTCAAGATACGCAGTATTTT. Residues: CASSRGLAQDTQYF.